Each of the 14 T cell receptor beta chains below was sequenced from the same sample in a study of T-cell reconstitution after alpha-beta-depleted transplantation in children. Preparation of the TCRbeta library involved a method that used unique molecular identifiers. MiXCR, run by TCRdb on the PCR reads, gives a single entry per CDR3 protein. The sample contains approximately 500,000 distinct CDR3 sequences, 10% to 13% of which appear only once. The source material was PBMCs, sampled before TCRalphabeta/CD19-depleted stem cell transplant. The source is a child younger than 10 with inherited bone marrow failure, due to receive a stem cell transplant.

This clonotype appeared many times. The rearrangement uses TRBV5-6 and TRBJ2-7; 10 bases fit TRBD1. CDR3 length equals 19 residues. Germline CDR1 reads SGHDT; CDR2 reads YYEEEE. The junction had 13 bases not matched to a gene; V was cut back by 1 base and J by 0 bases. The CDR3 sequence: CASSLPTWGQGFSSYEQYF. The CDR3 bases are TGTGCCAGCAGCTTGCCTACTTGGGGACAGGGGTTTAGCTCCTACGAGCAGTACTTC.

In its sample, this clonotype was seen a few times. The chain employs TRBV12-3 or TRBV12-4 and TRBJ2-7; D may be TRBD1 (5 bases). Trimming cost V 3 bases and J 0 bases, with 9 bases left between them. CDR3 size: 14 residues. DNA for the CDR3: TGTGCCAGCAGTTTTACAGGATACTCCTACGAGCAGTACTTC. It encodes CASSFTGYSYEQYF.

This clonotype was picked up many times. The chain recombines TRBV7-2 with TRBJ2-7, with 10 bases aligning to TRBD2. The CDR3 runs 16 residues. J was trimmed by 3 bases and V by 3 bases; bases with no gene match: 8. Germline V gene data show CDR1 as SGHTA and CDR2 as FQGNSA. Here the CDR3 reads CASSFGLAGVGYEQYF. CDR3 DNA sequence: TGTGCCAGCAGCTTCGGCCTAGCGGGAGTCGGCTACGAGCAGTACTTC.

This clonotype showed up just a few times. The V and J genes are TRBV20-1 and TRBJ1-5; TRBD1 matches at 9 bases. This CDR3 spans 17 amino acids. Trimming removed 5 bases from V and 0 bases from J; junction bases left unmatched: 11. The V gene's germline CDR1 is DFQATT and CDR2 SNEGSKA (reference sequence). CDR3 protein: CSAREQDRGRSNQPQHF. The CDR3 DNA reads TGCAGTGCTCGCGAACAGGACAGGGGTCGTAGCAATCAGCCCCAGCATTTT.

This clonotype came up many times. The V gene is TRBV5-5, the J gene TRBJ2-7; possible D gene TRBD1, 5 bases. The V and J ends lost 4 bases and 0 bases respectively, with 14 bases between them. This CDR3 is built from 15 residues. Germline-derived CDR1 and CDR2 are SGHKS and YYEKEE (reference sequence). The CDR3 region is CASSPDRSSSYEQYF. The DNA for the CDR3 is TGTGCCAGCAGCCCCGACAGATCCAGCTCCTACGAGCAGTACTTC. Drawing the rest from reference TRBV5-5 and TRBJ2-7, the complete variable domain is DAGVTQSPTHLIKTRGQQVTLRCSPISGHKSVSWYQQVLGQGPQFIFQYYEKEERGRGNFPDRFSARQFPNYSSELNVNALLLGDSALYLCASSPDRSSSYEQYFGPGTRLTVT.

This clonotype was seen many times. The J gene is TRBJ2-2, the V gene TRBV5-1; 11 positions agree with TRBD2. From germline, CDR1 is SGHRS and CDR2 YFSETQ. The CDR3 length is 18 residues. V lost 2 bases to trimming and J lost 2 bases; unmatched junction nucleotides: 8. DNA for the CDR3: TGCGCCAGCAGCTTCGGACTAGCGGGTCCTCTCAACACCGGGGAGCTGTTTTTT. Translation gives CASSFGLAGPLNTGELFF.

This clonotype was counted at least ten times. This chain connects TRBV10-3 to TRBJ2-5; 8 bases align to TRBD1. Germline values: CDR1 ENHRY, CDR2 SYGVKD. The V segment lost 3 bases and the J segment 4 bases; nucleotides outside the gene matches: 10. This CDR3 region has 16 residues. The CDR3 sequence is CAISDASVGQGETQYF. In nucleotides, the CDR3 is TGTGCCATCAGTGACGCATCCGTAGGACAGGGAGAGACCCAGTACTTC.

This clonotype was detected many times. V gene TRBV15 combines with J gene TRBJ1-1; 8 bases line up with TRBD1. Per the germline V gene, CDR1 is LNHNV and CDR2 is YYDKDF (reference sequence). CDR3 length equals 15 residues. Trimming at V came to 2 bases and at J to 5 bases, leaving 7 bases not matched to a gene. CDR3 nucleotides: TGTGCCACCAGCAGATTCGGACAGGGCTCTACTGAAGCTTTCTTT. It is translated as CATSRFGQGSTEAFF.

This clonotype was detected many times. V is TRBV7-2 and J is TRBJ2-1, with TRBD1 matching 10 bases. Germline values: CDR1 SGHTA, CDR2 FQGNSA. CDR3 length equals 15 residues. After removal of 3 bases from V and 7 bases from J, the junction contained 6 bases not matched to a gene. The CDR3: CASSFDRGRENEQFF. The CDR3 DNA reads TGTGCCAGCAGCTTCGACAGGGGGCGAGAGAATGAGCAGTTCTTC.

This clonotype showed up many times. The J gene is TRBJ2-7, the V gene TRBV12-3 or TRBV12-4; 13 bases agree with TRBD2. This CDR3 is built from 16 residues. V lost 6 bases and J lost 2; bases outside the gene matches: 7. The chain's CDR3 is CASSPRTSGRAYEQYF. The CDR3 region has the DNA TGTGCCAGCAGCCCTCGGACTAGCGGGAGAGCCTACGAGCAGTACTTC.

The table lists this clonotype with a few counts. The V gene is TRBV5-1, the J gene TRBJ2-1, with unresolved D. CDR3 length: 17 residues. The germline V and J ends were trimmed by 0 bases and 8 bases, with 21 bases remaining between them. CDR1 and CDR2 from the germline V gene are SGHRS and YFSETQ. The CDR3 loop reads CASSLAIAADRDDEQFF. DNA for the CDR3: TGCGCCAGCAGCTTGGCCATCGCGGCGGACCGCGACGATGAGCAGTTCTTC.

The V gene is TRBV6-2 or TRBV6-3, the J gene TRBJ2-7; 7 bases align to TRBD2. CDR1 is MNHEY and CDR2 is SVGEGT in the germline V gene. The length of the CDR3 is 16 residues. Unmatched junction bases numbered 10, after V lost 0 bases and J lost 5 bases. The CDR3, as DNA: TGTGCCAGCAGTTACTCGATTTCTGCGGGAGACGACGAGCAGTACTTC. Its protein product is CASSYSISAGDDEQYF.

This clonotype was seen ten or more times. The CDR3 nucleotides are TGTGCCAGCAGTTTAGGGGGAGTCTACGAGCAGTACTTC. This encodes CASSLGGVYEQYF. The chain recombines TRBV12-3 or TRBV12-4 with TRBJ2-7, with D perhaps matching TRBD2 (5 bases). The CDR3 length is 13 residues. Deletions cut 1 base from V and 3 bases from J, with 7 bases between.

This clonotype was detected only a few times. The rearrangement uses TRBV19 and TRBJ1-1; possible D gene TRBD1, 6 bases. The germline V and J ends were trimmed by 7 bases and 4 bases, with 19 bases remaining between them. The CDR3 is 15 residues long. Germline V gene data show CDR1 as LNHDA and CDR2 as SQIVND (reference sequence). CDR3 DNA: TGTGCCAGTACCCCGGTAAGGGGGGATGGCACTGAAGCTTTCTTT. It yields the protein CASTPVRGDGTEAFF.